One sample yielded the 27 T cell receptor beta chains listed below, sequenced in a study of blood T cell repertoires in COVID-19. Profiled with immunoSEQ multiplex PCR; TCRdb holds only in-frame clones, not every one. The sample has fewer than 65,000 clones; 84% are singletons. Sequencing was performed on peripheral blood. These receptors were collected from a human donor in a cohort sampled during active COVID-19.

The gene calls are TRBV10-1 and TRBJ2-1; 12 bases match TRBD1. The CDR3 runs 20 residues. V lost 0 bases, J lost 8 bases, and 17 bases stayed unmatched. Germline lookup yields CDR1 WNHNN and CDR2 SYGVQD (reference sequence). The CDR3 here is CASSESMGAYRDRGRDEQFF. The DNA for the CDR3 is TGCGCCAGCAGTGAGTCGATGGGGGCATACAGGGACAGGGGGCGTGATGAGCAGTTCTTC.

V and J are TRBV5-1 and TRBJ2-3, with 11 positions matching TRBD2. V lost 0 bases to trimming and J lost 1 base; unmatched junction nucleotides: 1. This CDR3 has 16 residues. From germline, CDR1 is SGHRS and CDR2 YFSETQ. The CDR3 nucleotides read TGCGCCAGCAGCTTGGGACTAGCGGGACGCACAGATACGCAGTATTTT. This encodes CASSLGLAGRTDTQYF.

The V and J genes are TRBV29-1 and TRBJ2-7, with TRBD1 identical over 8 bases. The germline CDR1 and CDR2 sequences are SQVTM and ANQGSEA. The CDR3 covers 12 residues. V lost 5 bases to trimming and J lost 6 bases; unmatched junction nucleotides: 6. The DNA of the CDR3 is TGCAGCGTTCGACTTACAGGGGGCGAGCAGTACTTC. Protein sequence: CSVRLTGGEQYF.

This chain uses TRBV2 with TRBJ1-2; D remains ambiguous. The CDR3 sequence is 13 residues long. V lost 4 bases, J lost 0 bases, and 6 bases lay in between. CDR1 is SNHLY, CDR2 FYNNEI, per germline. The CDR3 sequence is CASSAQSNYGYTF. The DNA of the CDR3 is TGTGCCAGCAGTGCCCAGTCTAACTATGGCTACACCTTC. Filled out from reference TRBV2 and TRBJ1-2, the complete variable domain reads EPEVTQTPSHQVTQMGQEVILRCVPISNHLYFYWYRQILGQKVEFLVSFYNNEISEKSEIFDDQFSVERPDGSNFTLKIRSTKLEDSAMYFCASSAQSNYGYTFGSGTRLTVV.

The gene calls are TRBV11-3 and TRBJ2-1; 8 nucleotides match TRBD1. CDR3 length: 15 residues. V lost 4 bases to trimming and J lost 6 bases; unmatched junction nucleotides: 8. Germline V gene data show CDR1 as SGHNT and CDR2 as YENEEA. The CDR3 coding sequence is TGTGCCAGCAGCTCCGGGACAGGTCAATTCAATGAGCAGTTCTTC. The encoded protein is CASSSGTGQFNEQFF.

The V call is TRBV28, the J call TRBJ2-7, with 8 bases aligning to TRBD1. CDR3 size: 14 residues. With 5 bases clipped from V and 3 bases from J, the junction kept 6 bases outside the gene matches. Germline-derived CDR1 and CDR2 are MDHEN and SYDVKM. CDR3 sequence: CASSPPDRVYEQYF. In nucleotides, the CDR3 is TGTGCCAGCAGTCCCCCGGACAGGGTCTACGAGCAGTACTTC. The whole variable domain, filled in from reference TRBV28 and TRBJ2-7, reads DVKVTQSSRYLVKRTGEKVFLECVQDMDHENMFWYRQDPGLGLRLIYFSYDVKMKEKGDIPEGYSVSREKKERFSLILESASTNQTSMYLCASSPPDRVYEQYFGPGTRLTVT.

The chain combines TRBV28 with TRBJ2-1; 7 bases line up with TRBD1. Germline V CDR1 and CDR2: MDHEN, SYDVKM. The CDR3 runs 19 residues. The junction had 19 bases not matched to a gene; V was cut back by 4 bases and J by 4 bases. CDR3 region: CASSSDGDSSLGRYNEQFF. The DNA for the CDR3 is TGTGCCAGCAGTTCGGATGGGGACAGCTCCTTAGGACGGTACAATGAGCAGTTCTTC.

V and J are TRBV7-8 and TRBJ2-7; no reliable D call. This CDR3 has 13 amino acids. With 1 base removed from V and 4 bases from J, the gap between germline ends came to 8 bases. The germline V gene has CDR1 SGHVS and CDR2 FQNEAQ. In nucleotides, the CDR3 is TGTGCCAGCAGCTTAGGTTTTAGTTACGAGCAGTACTTC. The encoded protein is CASSLGFSYEQYF.

The chain uses TRBV30 and TRBJ1-1, with 7 bases fitting TRBD1. CDR1 is GTSNPN and CDR2 is SVGIG in the germline V gene (reference sequence). The CDR3 consists of 18 residues. With V trimmed by 4 bases and J by 3 bases, 20 bases remained unmatched. The CDR3 DNA reads TGTGCCTGGATCCCCATGGCGGGACAGTTAATGGGAGACACTGAAGCTTTCTTT. Its translation is CAWIPMAGQLMGDTEAFF. The full variable domain, its missing parts supplied by reference TRBV30 and TRBJ1-1, is SQTIHQWPATLVQPVGSPLSLECTVEGTSNPNLYWYRQAAGRGLQLLFYSVGIGQISSEVPQNLSASRPQDRQFILSSKKLLLSDSGFYLCAWIPMAGQLMGDTEAFFGQGTRLTVV.

The V and J genes are TRBV19 and TRBJ2-7; 7 positions match TRBD1. Germline V lookup: CDR1 LNHDA, CDR2 SQIVND (reference sequence). V lost 5 bases and J lost 4; bases outside the gene matches: 14. CDR3 length equals 16 residues. This chain's CDR3 is CASSSPSGTDKYEQYF. CDR3 nucleotide sequence: TGTGCCAGTAGTTCCCCCTCAGGGACAGACAAATACGAGCAGTACTTC.

The V and J genes are TRBV7-6 and TRBJ2-2; the match to TRBD1 covers 7 bases. Germline V CDR1 and CDR2: SGHVS, FNYEAQ. This CDR3 is 15 amino acids long. Trimming at V came to 5 bases and at J to 6 bases, leaving 9 bases not matched to a gene. This chain's CDR3 is CASSPQGEVPGELFF. CDR3 DNA: TGTGCCAGCAGCCCGCAGGGGGAAGTTCCCGGGGAGCTGTTTTTT.

The rearrangement links TRBV6-5 to TRBJ2-7; D perhaps matches TRBD2 (7 bases). This CDR3 spans 15 amino acids. Germline CDR1 is MNHEY and CDR2 is SVGAGI. V lost 0 bases and J 3 bases, leaving 12 bases between the germline ends. CDR3 residues: CASSYSGGGIYEQYF. DNA for the CDR3: TGTGCCAGCAGTTACTCTGGGGGGGGCATCTACGAGCAGTACTTC.

The chain couples TRBV5-4 to TRBJ1-2, with TRBD1 as a possible D gene (6 bases). The V gene lost 9 bases and the J gene lost 0 bases, with 12 bases spanning the gap. The CDR3 covers 13 residues. Germline lookup yields CDR1 SGHNT and CDR2 YYREEE (reference sequence). The CDR3 region has the DNA TGTGCCACTCGGGACAAATCTAACTATGGCTACACCTTC. It codes for CATRDKSNYGYTF.

The CDR3 sequence is CASSLRGNTEAFF. CDR3 nucleotides: TGTGCCAGCAGTTTAAGGGGGAACACTGAAGCTTTCTTT. V usage is TRBV28 and J usage is TRBJ1-1, with a possible D match to TRBD1 (5 bases). The CDR3 is 13 residues long. Trimming stripped 2 bases from V and 1 base from J, with 5 bases between. Germline loops: CDR1 MDHEN, CDR2 SYDVKM.

CDR3 in DNA: TGTGCCAGCAGCCAAGGCAGGGGATACGGTGCAACTAATGAAAAACTGTTTTTT. Protein product: CASSQGRGYGATNEKLFF. The rearrangement uses TRBV14 and TRBJ1-4; a possible D gene is TRBD1 (6 bases). This CDR3 comprises 18 residues. Germline values: CDR1 SGHDN, CDR2 FVKESK. The ends were cut back, 1 base at V and 0 bases at J, with 15 bases in the middle. The entire variable domain, with the rest obtained from reference TRBV14 and TRBJ1-4, is as follows: EAGVTQFPSHSVIEKGQTVTLRCDPISGHDNLYWYRRVMGKEIKFLLHFVKESKQDESGMPNNRFLAERTGGTYSTLKVQPAELEDSGVYFCASSQGRGYGATNEKLFFGSGTQLSVL.

This sequence joins TRBV10-1 and TRBJ2-1; maybe TRBD2 (5 bases). Germline V CDR1 and CDR2: WNHNN, SYGVQD (reference sequence). V lost 3 bases, J lost 6 bases, and 12 bases lay in between. The CDR3 sequence is 14 residues long. CDR3 loop: CASSDYRGLNEQFF. CDR3 bases: TGCGCCAGCAGTGACTACCGAGGGCTCAATGAGCAGTTCTTC.

V gene TRBV12-5 combines with J gene TRBJ2-6; D unclear. Germline lookup yields CDR1 LGHNT and CDR2 FRNRAP. There are 17 residues in the CDR3. With 0 bases removed from V and 4 bases from J, the gap between germline ends came to 13 bases. The CDR3 bases are TGTGCTAGTGGTTTGGTACTCAATATTCGGGGGGCCAACGTCCTGACTTTC. Protein sequence: CASGLVLNIRGANVLTF.

The chain employs TRBV19 and TRBJ2-1, with 7 bases fitting TRBD2. The CDR3 has 15 amino acids. Germline CDR1 reads LNHDA; CDR2 reads SQIVND (reference sequence). V shed 3 bases, J shed 3 bases, and the junction held 5 bases outside the gene matches. The CDR3 nucleotides are TGTGCCAGTAGTATCTGGGGGGGGATCTACAATGAGCAGTTCTTC. Translated, it gives CASSIWGGIYNEQFF.

The chain joins TRBV7-9 to TRBJ2-7; 11 nucleotides align to TRBD1. Trimming removed 5 bases from V and 6 bases from J; junction bases left unmatched: 6. The CDR3 is 14 residues long. Looked up from germline, CDR1 is SEHNR and CDR2 is FQNEAQ (reference sequence). CDR3 coding DNA: TGTGCCAGCAGCCGGGACAGGGGGGTGGGCGAGCAGTACTTC. Protein product: CASSRDRGVGEQYF.

The chain has TRBV24-1 and TRBJ2-1; 9 bases fit TRBD2. Trimming removed 4 bases from V and 4 bases from J; junction bases left unmatched: 10. The CDR3 runs to 17 residues. Germline CDR1 is KGHDR and CDR2 is SFDVKD. The CDR3 reads CATSDPVASGKYNEQFF. CDR3 in DNA: TGTGCCACCAGTGACCCAGTAGCTAGCGGGAAGTACAATGAGCAGTTCTTC.

V gene TRBV2 combines with J gene TRBJ1-1; no definite D call. The CDR3 has 13 residues. Germline-derived CDR1 and CDR2 are SNHLY and FYNNEI. Trimming pared 3 bases from V and 5 bases from J, leaving 10 bases between. The CDR3 DNA is TGTGCCAGCAGTGAGTGGGAGGAGACTGAAGCTTTCTTT. Translation gives CASSEWEETEAFF.

The chain recombines TRBV4-1 with TRBJ2-1, with 10 positions matching TRBD2. Germline V gene lookup returns CDR1 MGHRA and CDR2 YSYEKL. The CDR3 has 15 residues. Germline trimming cut 3 bases from V and 7 bases from J; bases unmatched to any gene: 6. Here the CDR3 reads CASSHSGGLRNEQFF. CDR3 coding DNA: TGCGCCAGCAGCCATAGCGGGGGGTTGAGGAATGAGCAGTTCTTC.

The rearrangement links TRBV28 to TRBJ2-1, with TRBD2 identical over 8 bases. The V and J ends lost 4 bases and 7 bases, in that order; junction bases with no gene match: 12. This CDR3 is 16 amino acids long. Germline V CDR1 and CDR2: MDHEN, SYDVKM. CDR3 in DNA: TGTGCCAGCAGTTCCCTAGAGAGCGGGAGTTGGAATGAGCAGTTCTTC. Its protein product is CASSSLESGSWNEQFF. The whole variable domain, filled in from reference TRBV28 and TRBJ2-1, reads DVKVTQSSRYLVKRTGEKVFLECVQDMDHENMFWYRQDPGLGLRLIYFSYDVKMKEKGDIPEGYSVSREKKERFSLILESASTNQTSMYLCASSSLESGSWNEQFFGPGTRLTVL.

This clone occurred once. V and J are TRBV6-2 or TRBV6-3 and TRBJ2-3, with a tentative D call TRBD2 (6 bases). The CDR3 consists of 15 residues. The V end lost 5 bases, the J end lost 4 bases, and 16 bases lay between the germline ends. The germline V gene has CDR1 MNHEY and CDR2 SVGEGT. The DNA of the CDR3 is TGTGCCAGCAGTCACGCGGGATCCGGGGCAGATACGCAGTATTTT. It encodes CASSHAGSGADTQYF.

The chain carries TRBV5-8 and TRBJ1-1; D is ambiguous. Germline V lookup: CDR1 SGHTS, CDR2 YDEGEE. This CDR3 region has 14 residues. V lost 2 bases to trimming and J lost 1 base, with 9 bases between them. The CDR3: CASSFLAKNTEAFF. As DNA, the CDR3 is TGTGCCAGCAGCTTCTTAGCCAAGAACACTGAAGCTTTCTTT.

This sequence joins TRBV5-5 and TRBJ1-3, with TRBD1 identical over 7 bases. The CDR3 loop spans 14 amino acids. Trimming removed 2 bases from V and 2 bases from J; junction bases left unmatched: 1. Per the germline V gene, CDR1 is SGHKS and CDR2 is YYEKEE (reference sequence). The CDR3 protein is CASSFGQAGNTIYF. CDR3 nucleotide sequence: TGTGCCAGCAGCTTCGGACAGGCTGGAAACACCATATATTTT.

V and J are TRBV4-3 and TRBJ1-1; a weak D match, TRBD1 (5 bases). Germline CDR1 reads LGHNA; CDR2 reads YSLEER. Trimming stripped 1 base from V and 4 bases from J, with 7 bases between. The CDR3 runs 13 residues. The CDR3 DNA is TGCGCCAGCAGCCAAGTGGGGGGCACTGAAGCTTTCTTT. Translating it yields CASSQVGGTEAFF.